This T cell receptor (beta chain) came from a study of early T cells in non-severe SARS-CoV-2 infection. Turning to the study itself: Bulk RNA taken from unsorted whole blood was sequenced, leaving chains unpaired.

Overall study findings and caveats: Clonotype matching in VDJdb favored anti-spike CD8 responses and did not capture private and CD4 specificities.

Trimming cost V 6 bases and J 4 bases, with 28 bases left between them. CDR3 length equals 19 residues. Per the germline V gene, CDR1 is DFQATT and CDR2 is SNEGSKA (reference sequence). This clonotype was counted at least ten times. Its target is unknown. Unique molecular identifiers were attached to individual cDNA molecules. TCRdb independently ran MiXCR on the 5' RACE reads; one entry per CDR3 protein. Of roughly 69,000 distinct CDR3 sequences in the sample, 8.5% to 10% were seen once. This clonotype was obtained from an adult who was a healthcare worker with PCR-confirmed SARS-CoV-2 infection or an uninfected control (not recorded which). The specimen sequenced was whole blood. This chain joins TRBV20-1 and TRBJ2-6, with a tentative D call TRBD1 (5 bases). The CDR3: CSANEVWTLRLEGANVLTF. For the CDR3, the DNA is TGCAGTGCCAACGAAGTTTGGACACTTCGTCTCGAGGGGGCCAACGTCCTGACTTTC.